The sequence of this TCR beta chain was determined in a study of blood T cell repertoires in COVID-19. About the study: T cells, B-cell-depleted T cells, or PBMCs provided the cDNA or gDNA that served as material.

Here immunoSEQ multiplex PCR was the method, and the copy in TCRdb shows in-frame clones only, minus some. The repertoire holds around 260,000 clones, about 88% seen once, with over 4% in the top ten. This clone was seen a single time. At one end, the junction sequence differs from germline, possibly due to a read error. CDR1 SGHTA and CDR2 FQGNSA come from the germline V gene. This CDR3 spans 22 amino acids. This receptor was obtained from a man aged 60 to 75 who had recovered from COVID-19. What was sequenced was peripheral blood. The rearrangement links TRBV7-2 to TRBJ1-4, with D possibly matching TRBD1 (5 bases). CDR3 in DNA: TGTGTCAGCAGCTTAGCATCCTTCACGATTTACAGGACACCCACAACTAATGAAAAACTGTTTTTT. Translation gives CVSSLASFTIYRTPTTNEKLFF.